This T cell receptor (beta chain) appears in the sequencing data of a study of T cell responses to AZD1222 COVID-19 vaccine. Whole-study findings and limits: Receipt of two AZD1222 doses was followed by a rise in Spike-specific TCR breadth and depth. It should be noted that donors were predominantly white British and more often female, and clonal diversity was possibly underestimated. There were vaccine-associated CD4 TCRs across spike, dominant at 160-218 and 743-854.

Only in-frame clones appear in the TCRdb table, and some are missing; sequencing was by immunoSEQ multiplex PCR. The sample holds 80,000 or so clones, under 95% seen once. Looked up from germline, CDR1 is WNHNN and CDR2 is SYGVQD (reference sequence). The J segment lost 5 bases and the V segment lost 6 bases, leaving 4 bases of the junction unmatched. The CDR3 is 13 residues long. Some second doses came at about 4 weeks and others at about 12 weeks; these were pooled. On this clone: Its antigen is not known.

Sequencing used peripheral blood, obtained 28 days after the second AZD1222 dose. This TCR came from an adult who received the AZD1222 COVID-19 vaccine. This chain connects TRBV10-1 to TRBJ1-2; TRBD1 aligns across 9 bases. CDR3 amino acids: CASSSGQGYGYTF. CDR3 bases: TGCGCCAGCAGCTCCGGACAGGGGTATGGCTACACCTTC.